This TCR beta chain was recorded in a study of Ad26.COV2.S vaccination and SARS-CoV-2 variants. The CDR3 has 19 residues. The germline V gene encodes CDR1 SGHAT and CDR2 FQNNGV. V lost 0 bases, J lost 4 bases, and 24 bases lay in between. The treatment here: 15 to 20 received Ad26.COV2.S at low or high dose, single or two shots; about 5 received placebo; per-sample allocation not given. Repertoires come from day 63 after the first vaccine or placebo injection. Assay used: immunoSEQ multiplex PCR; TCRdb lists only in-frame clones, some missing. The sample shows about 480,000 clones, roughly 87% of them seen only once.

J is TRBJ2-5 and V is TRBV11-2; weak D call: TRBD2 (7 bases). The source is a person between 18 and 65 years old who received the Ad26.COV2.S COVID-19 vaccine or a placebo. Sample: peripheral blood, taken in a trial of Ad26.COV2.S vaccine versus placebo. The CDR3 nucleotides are TGTGCCAGCAGCTTAGATCGATTAGCGGGCCCCAGGGGAGGAGAGACCCAGTACTTC. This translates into CASSLDRLAGPRGGETQYF. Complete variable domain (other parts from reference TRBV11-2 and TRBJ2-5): EAGVAQSPRYKIIEKRQSVAFWCNPISGHATLYWYQQILGQGPKLLIQFQNNGVVDDSQLPKDRFSAERLKGVDSTLKIQPAKLEDSAVYLCASSLDRLAGPRGGETQYFGPGTRLLVL.